This T cell receptor beta chain was sequenced in a study of response to subunit inactivated influenza vaccine. V dropped 5 bases and J dropped 6 bases, with 15 bases sitting between them. From germline, CDR1 is SGHAT and CDR2 FQNNGV. This CDR3 contains 14 residues. In TCRdb, the RT-PCR reads were re-called with MiXCR into one record per CDR3 protein. The data show about 520,000 distinct CDR3 sequences, 25% seen once. This clonotype appeared a few times. Its antigen is as yet unknown. General observations from the study: Only a handful of new T cells, the authors suggested, are recruited with each seasonal influenza vaccination.

The rearrangement joins TRBV11-2 to TRBJ2-3, with TRBD2 as a possible D gene (5 bases). The source material was CD4+ T cells sorted from PBMCs, sampled 5 to 6 days after vaccination. This clonotype was sampled from a man aged 50 to 59 who received an inactivated influenza vaccine. The CDR3 DNA reads as TGTGCCAGCAGCCAATGGACTGACCGGGATACGCAGTATTTT. Translated: CASSQWTDRDTQYF.